Each of the 30 T cell receptor beta chains below was sequenced from the same sample in a study of T cells in severe cutaneous drug reactions (dated by TCRdb to between 2018 and 2021). Sequencing took place on an Illumina MiSeq. For both bulk and single-cell sequencing, libraries were prepared with the iRepertoire multiplex PCR system using TCR subtype-specific primers. With the reads reprocessed by TCRdb, a single entry stands for each CDR3 protein sequence and no DNA is reported. The table for this sample records roughly 7,100 distinct CDR3 sequences. Together, the top ten hold around a third of the sample. Sequenced donors were patients with carbamazepine-induced Stevens-Johnson syndrome or toxic epidermal necrolysis (CBZ-SJS/TEN). Sequenced sample: cells from a skin blister. The intended sense of this specimen's cell subset or site label: unsorted cells from skin lesion blisters. These TCRs come from a human donor with toxic epidermal necrolysis, a severe cutaneous drug reaction.

The chain carries TRBV18 and TRBJ2-1; TCRdb designates TRBD2, a call that cannot be tested without DNA. Germline values: CDR1 KGHSH, CDR2 LQKENI. The CDR3 is made up of 15 amino acids. The CDR3 reads CASSPKRESYNEQFF. Together with reference TRBV18 and TRBJ2-1, the CDR3 gives the full variable domain: NAGVMQNPRHLVRRRGQEARLRCSPMKGHSHVYWYRQLPEEGLKFMVYLQKENIIDESGMPKERFSAEFPKEGPSILRIQQVVRGDSAAYFCASSPKRESYNEQFFGPGTRLTVL.

The chain combines TRBV11-2 with TRBJ1-5. This CDR3 comprises 14 residues. Germline CDR1 SGHAT, CDR2 FQNNGV. The CDR3 loop is CASSMGGTRQPQHF.

This chain uses TRBV18 with TRBJ2-7; TCRdb gives TRBD1 as the D gene, but with no DNA this cannot be confirmed. Germline CDR1 and CDR2: KGHSH and LQKENI. This CDR3 region has 14 residues. CDR3 amino acids: CASLQGSSSYEQYF.

The chain links TRBV12-3 or TRBV12-4 to TRBJ2-7; checking the TCRdb D call of TRBD1 is not possible without DNA. CDR3 length equals 14 residues. The CDR3 region is CASSLKTGGWEQYF.

This chain joins TRBV4-1 and TRBJ2-3; TCRdb's D call of TRBD2 is untestable without DNA. The CDR3 contains 16 residues. The germline CDR1 and CDR2 sequences are MGHRA and YSYEKL. CDR3 region: CASSQSGSPSTDTQYF.

The chain is built from TRBV4-1 and TRBJ2-7; TCRdb calls TRBD2, which cannot be checked without DNA. The CDR3 is 14 residues long. CDR1 and CDR2 from the germline V gene are MGHRA and YSYEKL. The CDR3: CASSQPTSGYEQYF.

The chain has TRBV10-3 and TRBJ2-2. Germline V lookup: CDR1 ENHRY, CDR2 SYGVKD. This CDR3 region has 14 residues. The CDR3 loop is CAINDGPNTGELFF.

J is TRBJ2-7 and V is TRBV29-1; the D call of TRBD1 rests on TCRdb alone, since no DNA is present to check it. CDR1 and CDR2 from the germline V gene are SQVTM and ANQGSEA. The length of the CDR3 is 12 residues. CDR3 sequence: CSVVGDGYEQYF.

This chain joins TRBV28 and TRBJ2-7; the D call from TCRdb, TRBD1, cannot be confirmed without DNA. The CDR3 extends over 16 amino acids. Germline V gene data show CDR1 as MDHEN and CDR2 as SYDVKM. This CDR3 reads CASSSPRDLLSYEQYF.

This clonotype ranks as medium-sized in terms of frequency. This chain uses TRBV6-5 with TRBJ2-7; TCRdb's D call of TRBD1 is untestable without DNA. This CDR3 contains 12 residues. In germline, CDR1 is MNHEY, CDR2 SVGAGI. The CDR3 protein is CASSRTGGEQYF.

The V call is TRBV13, the J call TRBJ1-1. Germline CDR1 reads PRHDT; CDR2 reads FYEKMQ (reference sequence). The CDR3 loop spans 15 amino acids. CDR3 in amino acids: CASSFEGIMNTEAFF.

The rearrangement uses TRBV28 and TRBJ2-7. The CDR3 totals 15 residues. Germline V gives CDR1 MDHEN, CDR2 SYDVKM. The CDR3 spells CASSLGGYISYEQYF. Supplemented by reference TRBV28 and TRBJ2-7, the full variable domain reads DVKVTQSSRYLVKRTGEKVFLECVQDMDHENMFWYRQDPGLGLRLIYFSYDVKMKEKGDIPEGYSVSREKKERFSLILESASTNQTSMYLCASSLGGYISYEQYFGPGTRLTVT.

This clonotype is identified as medium-sized from frequency. CDR3 protein: CASSLAGTDYGYTF. The genes are TRBV27 and TRBJ1-2; TCRdb gives TRBD1 as the D gene, but with no DNA this cannot be confirmed. Germline V gives CDR1 MNHEY, CDR2 SMNVEV (reference sequence). This CDR3 has 14 amino acids.

The chain joins TRBV27 to TRBJ2-3. The germline V gene encodes CDR1 MNHEY and CDR2 SMNVEV (reference sequence). CDR3 length: 14 residues. CDR3 loop: CNSKGGLYTDTQYF.

This sequence joins TRBV27 and TRBJ1-2. CDR1 and CDR2 from the germline V gene are MNHEY and SMNVEV (reference sequence). The CDR3 runs 14 residues. The CDR3 here is CASSLSITGYGYTF.

The chain couples TRBV7-9 to TRBJ2-4; TCRdb outputs TRBD2, but without DNA this stays unchecked. The CDR3 is 12 amino acids. CDR1 is SEHNR, CDR2 FQNEAQ, per germline (reference sequence). The CDR3 reads CASTGGENIQYF.

The chain recombines TRBV5-4 with TRBJ1-4; there is no DNA to check the TCRdb D call of TRBD1. This CDR3 comprises 11 residues. The germline gives CDR1 SGHNT, CDR2 YYREEE (reference sequence). CDR3 residues: CAVGQGRKLFF.

V gene TRBV10-3 combines with J gene TRBJ2-6; lacking DNA, the TRBD1 call made by TCRdb goes unchecked. The germline gives CDR1 ENHRY, CDR2 SYGVKD. CDR3 size: 17 residues. This CDR3 reads CAISHRDGQVGANVLTF.

The chain employs TRBV28 and TRBJ2-1; TCRdb proposes TRBD2, but this gene call is untestable without DNA. Germline CDR1 reads MDHEN; CDR2 reads SYDVKM. The CDR3 loop spans 20 amino acids. CDR3 loop: CASSFPSYQLAGASYNEQFF.

The chain combines TRBV20-1 with TRBJ1-6. The CDR3 contains 16 residues. Germline V lookup: CDR1 DFQATT, CDR2 SNEGSKA (reference sequence). The CDR3 sequence: CSASRGPPSYNSPLHF.

By frequency, this clonotype registers medium-sized. The chain combines TRBV7-9 with TRBJ2-1. The CDR3 sequence is 14 residues long. Germline CDR1 is SEHNR and CDR2 is FQNEAQ (reference sequence). CDR3 protein: CASSLALTYNEQFF.

The chain carries TRBV18 and TRBJ1-1; with no DNA, the TCRdb D assignment of TRBD1 cannot be verified. Germline-derived CDR1 and CDR2 are KGHSH and LQKENI. This CDR3 has 14 residues. The CDR3 spells CASSLGGTEPEAFF.

This chain links TRBV28 with TRBJ1-5; with no DNA, the TCRdb D assignment of TRBD1 cannot be verified. CDR1 MDHEN and CDR2 SYDVKM come from the germline V gene. The CDR3 is 19 residues long. The CDR3 sequence: CASSSPRDRGPYLNQPQHF. Looking up the rest from reference TRBV28 and TRBJ1-5 gives the full variable domain: DVKVTQSSRYLVKRTGEKVFLECVQDMDHENMFWYRQDPGLGLRLIYFSYDVKMKEKGDIPEGYSVSREKKERFSLILESASTNQTSMYLCASSSPRDRGPYLNQPQHFGDGTRLSIL.

The chain couples TRBV13 to TRBJ2-3; TCRdb lists TRBD1, though no DNA is available to test this call. The germline V gene encodes CDR1 PRHDT and CDR2 FYEKMQ (reference sequence). The CDR3 consists of 16 residues. CDR3 loop: CASSFPGQGAEDTQYF.

The chain has TRBV28 and TRBJ1-4; TCRdb's D call, TRBD1, is unchecked because there is no DNA. The CDR3 runs to 15 residues. Germline assignment: CDR1 MDHEN and CDR2 SYDVKM. The CDR3 spells CASSFSPGLSEKLFF.

This clonotype is medium-sized by frequency. The rearrangement uses TRBV28 and TRBJ2-5. CDR1 is MDHEN and CDR2 is SYDVKM in the germline V gene. The CDR3 is 13 residues long. The CDR3 region is CASTRVAQETQYF.

The chain joins TRBV27 to TRBJ2-7; the TCRdb call, TRBD1, lacks DNA for checking. CDR1 MNHEY and CDR2 SMNVEV come from the germline V gene (reference sequence). The CDR3 is made up of 13 amino acids. This CDR3 reads CASRLGETYEQYF.

The rearrangement uses TRBV5-1 and TRBJ2-7; TCRdb selects TRBD1, and the lack of DNA leaves this call unchecked. The CDR3 contains 15 residues. The germline CDR1 and CDR2 sequences are SGHRS and YFSETQ. The CDR3 sequence is CASSLGYRQTYEQYF. Full variable domain (outside the CDR3, taken from reference TRBV5-1 and TRBJ2-7): KAGVTQTPRYLIKTRGQQVTLSCSPISGHRSVSWYQQTPGQGLQFLFEYFSETQRNKGNFPGRFSGRQFSNSRSEMNVSTLELGDSALYLCASSLGYRQTYEQYFGPGTRLTVT.

The chain links TRBV28 to TRBJ2-3; there is no DNA to check the TCRdb D call of TRBD2. This CDR3 has 16 residues. Looked up from germline, CDR1 is MDHEN and CDR2 is SYDVKM. CDR3 sequence reads: CASTSLNFGSTDTQYF.

V usage is TRBV2 and J usage is TRBJ1-5; TCRdb reports TRBD1, a call that lacks DNA to check it against. Germline-derived CDR1 and CDR2 are SNHLY and FYNNEI. This CDR3 is built from 14 residues. The CDR3 sequence: CASSETGANQPQHF.